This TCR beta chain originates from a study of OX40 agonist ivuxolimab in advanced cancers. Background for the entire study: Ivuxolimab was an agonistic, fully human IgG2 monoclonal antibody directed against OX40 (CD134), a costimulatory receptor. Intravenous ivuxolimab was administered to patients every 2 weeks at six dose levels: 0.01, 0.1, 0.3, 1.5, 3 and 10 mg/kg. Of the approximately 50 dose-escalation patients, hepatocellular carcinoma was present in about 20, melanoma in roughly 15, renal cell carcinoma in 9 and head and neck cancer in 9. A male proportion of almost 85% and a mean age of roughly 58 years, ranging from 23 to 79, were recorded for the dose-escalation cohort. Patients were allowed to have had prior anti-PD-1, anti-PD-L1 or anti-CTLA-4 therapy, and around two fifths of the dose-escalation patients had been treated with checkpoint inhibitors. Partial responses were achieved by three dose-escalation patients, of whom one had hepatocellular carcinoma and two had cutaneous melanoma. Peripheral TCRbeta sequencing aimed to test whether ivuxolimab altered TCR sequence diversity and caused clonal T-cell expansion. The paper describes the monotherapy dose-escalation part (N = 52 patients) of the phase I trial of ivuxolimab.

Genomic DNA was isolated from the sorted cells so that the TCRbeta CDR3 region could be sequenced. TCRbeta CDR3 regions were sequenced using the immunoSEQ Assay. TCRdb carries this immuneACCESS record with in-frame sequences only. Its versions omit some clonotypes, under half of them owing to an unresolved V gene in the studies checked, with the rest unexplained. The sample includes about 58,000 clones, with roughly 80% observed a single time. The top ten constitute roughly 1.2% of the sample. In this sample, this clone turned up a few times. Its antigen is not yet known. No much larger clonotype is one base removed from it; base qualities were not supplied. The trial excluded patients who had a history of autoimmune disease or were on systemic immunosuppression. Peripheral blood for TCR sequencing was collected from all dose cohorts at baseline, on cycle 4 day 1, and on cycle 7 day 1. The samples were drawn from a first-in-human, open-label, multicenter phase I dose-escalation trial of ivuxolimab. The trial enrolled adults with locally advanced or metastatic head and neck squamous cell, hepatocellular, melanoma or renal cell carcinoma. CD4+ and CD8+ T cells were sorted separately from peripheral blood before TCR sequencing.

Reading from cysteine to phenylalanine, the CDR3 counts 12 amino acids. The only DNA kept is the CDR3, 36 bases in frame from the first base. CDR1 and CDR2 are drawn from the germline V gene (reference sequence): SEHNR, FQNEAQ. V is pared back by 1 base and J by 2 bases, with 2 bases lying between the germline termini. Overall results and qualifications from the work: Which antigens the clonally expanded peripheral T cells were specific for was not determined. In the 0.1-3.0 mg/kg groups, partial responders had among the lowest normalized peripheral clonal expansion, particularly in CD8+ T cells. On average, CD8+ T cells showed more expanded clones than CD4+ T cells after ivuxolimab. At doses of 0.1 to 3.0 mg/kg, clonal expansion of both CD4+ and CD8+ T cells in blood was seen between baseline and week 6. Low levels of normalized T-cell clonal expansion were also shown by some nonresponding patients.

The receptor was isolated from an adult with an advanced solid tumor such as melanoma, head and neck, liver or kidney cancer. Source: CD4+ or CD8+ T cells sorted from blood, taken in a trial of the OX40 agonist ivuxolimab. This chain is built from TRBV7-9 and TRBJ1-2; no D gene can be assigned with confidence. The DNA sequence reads TGTGCCAGCAGCTTAGAGAACTATGGCTACACCTTC. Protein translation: CASSLENYGYTF.